This is a list of T cell receptor beta chains from one sample in a study of blood T cell repertoires in COVID-19. Some clones are missing from TCRdb's copy, which holds only in-frame ones; the method was immunoSEQ multiplex PCR. The sample records around 330,000 clones, 90% being singletons. Sequencing was performed on PBMCs or T cells enriched from blood (not recorded which). Receptors were obtained from a man between 60 and 70 years old who had recovered from COVID-19. Each CDR3 is given with its conserved first and last residue. D genes are given only for firm matches. Expanded clones are given a class, and other clones once, few, many or no size at all.

D | J | size | V | DNA | CDR3
- | TRBJ2-7 | - | TRBV3-1/TRBV3-2 | TGTGCCAGCAGCCAAGTACATGAGCAGTACTTC | CASSQVHEQYF
TRBD1 | TRBJ2-5 | - | TRBV4-1 | TGCGCCAGCAGCCAAGGTGTCTTTCGGGACAGAAATCGAGAGACCCAGTACTTC | CASSQGVFRDRNRETQYF
TRBD1 | TRBJ2-3 | - | TRBV4-1 | TGCGCCAGCAGTCAAGCAGGGGGTAGCACAGATACGCAGTATTTT | CASSQAGGSTDTQYF
- | TRBJ2-7 | - | TRBV7-2 | TGTGCCAGCAGCTTAGGGGGGGCCGGGACAGCCTACGAGCAGTACTTC | CASSLGGAGTAYEQYF
- | TRBJ1-1 | - | TRBV12-3/TRBV12-4 | TGTGCCAGCAGTCGGGGGGAACCCACTGAAGCTTTCTTT | CASSRGEPTEAFF
- | TRBJ2-5 | - | TRBV19 | TGTGCCAGTAGTGGGGTGACAGGACGACGCCTTCTAGAGACCCAGTACTTC | CASSGVTGRRLLETQYF
- | TRBJ2-7 | - | TRBV28 | TGTGCCAGCAGTCCGAAAAGAGGTAACTTTGATTGCGAGCAGTACTTC | CASSPKRGNFDCEQYF
TRBD1 | TRBJ1-1 | - | TRBV7-6 | TGTGCCAGCAGCTCGGACAGGGAGTTGACTGAAGCTTTCTTT | CASSSDRELTEAFF
- | TRBJ2-2 | many | TRBV12-3/TRBV12-4 | TGTGCCAGCAGTCTGCGAGTTAGGGAGCTGTTTTTT | CASSLRVRELFF
- | TRBJ2-3 | - | TRBV11-2 | TGTGCCAGCAGCATCGCTCCCCAGGATACGCAGTATTTT | CASSIAPQDTQYF
- | TRBJ2-3 | - | TRBV7-9 | TGTGCCAGCAGCTTTCTTACTACTACAGATACGCAGTATTTT | CASSFLTTTDTQYF
- | TRBJ1-2 | - | TRBV6-5 | TGTGCCAGCAGTTACTCGATCAGGGGTGGCTACACCTTC | CASSYSIRGGYTF
TRBD2 | TRBJ2-5 | - | TRBV25-1 | TGTGCCAGCAGTGTCCGCGGGGGACCCCAAGAGACCCAGTACTTC | CASSVRGGPQETQYF
- | TRBJ1-4 | - | TRBV7-2 | TGTGCCAGCAGCATGTGGGCCAATGAAAAACTGTTTTTT | CASSMWANEKLFF
- | TRBJ1-1 | - | TRBV27 | TGTGCCAGCAGCCCCGGGCGCGGGGCCCAAGCTTTCTTT | CASSPGRGAQAFF
TRBD2 | TRBJ2-3 | - | TRBV18 | TGTGCCAGCTCACAACTGGGAGGGGAGACAGATACGCAGTATTTT | CASSQLGGETDTQYF
- | TRBJ1-6 | - | TRBV19 | TGTGCCAGTAAAGCGGGCCACGGGGTCGATAATTCACCCCTCCACTTT | CASKAGHGVDNSPLHF
TRBD1 | TRBJ1-1 | - | TRBV7-2 | TGTGCCAGCAGCTTAGGGGGGACAGTCCCGAACACTGAAGCTTTCTTT | CASSLGGTVPNTEAFF
- | TRBJ1-2 | - | TRBV13 | TGTGCCAGCAGCTTAGGGGCCGGGATGTTCTATGGCTACACCTTC | CASSLGAGMFYGYTF
TRBD2 | TRBJ2-2 | - | TRBV6-5 | TGTGCCAGCATTTACGCGGGAGGGCCGCGGACCGGGGAGCTGTTTTTT | CASIYAGGPRTGELFF
- | TRBJ1-5 | - | TRBV18 | TGTGCCAGCTCACCGGTAGGGGTTTCTGGCAATCAGCCCCAGCATTTT | CASSPVGVSGNQPQHF
- | TRBJ1-1 | - | TRBV7-3 | TGTGCCAGCAGCTTACAGGGGACGGGGAACACTGAAGCTTTCTTT | CASSLQGTGNTEAFF
TRBD1 | TRBJ1-3 | - | TRBV7-2 | TGTGCCAGCAGCTTATACGTCGGACAGGGAACCGTATCTGGAAACACCATATATTTT | CASSLYVGQGTVSGNTIYF
- | TRBJ1-5 | once | TRBV6-5 | TGTGCCAGCAGTAGCAGGAATAGCAATCAGCCCCAGCATTTT | CASSSRNSNQPQHF
- | TRBJ1-2 | - | TRBV7-2 | TGTGCCAGCAGCTTAGGGGGCCAGGGAGGGTATGGCTACACCTTC | CASSLGGQGGYGYTF
TRBD1 | TRBJ1-2 | - | TRBV20-1 | TGCAGTGCTAGTCCAGGGGGCTCTGGCTACACCTTC | CSASPGGSGYTF
- | TRBJ1-1 | - | TRBV7-9 | TGTGCCAGCAGCCCGAGGGGGTCCACTGAAGCTTTCTTT | CASSPRGSTEAFF
TRBD1 | TRBJ2-7 | once | TRBV15 | TGTGCCACCAGCGGAAGAAGACAGGGCGGCGAGCAGTACTTC | CATSGRRQGGEQYF
TRBD2 | TRBJ2-2 | - | TRBV25-1 | TGTGCCAGCAGTGAATTTGGGCTAGCGGCGAACACCGGGGAGCTGTTTTTT | CASSEFGLAANTGELFF